The 11 T cell receptor beta chains reported below all come from one sample, sequenced in a study of cytomegalovirus exposure and HLA in healthy donors. 60 Vbeta and 13 Jbeta primers were used in PCR. Assay used: immunoSEQ multiplex PCR; TCRdb lists only in-frame clones, some missing. The sample carries around 120,000 clones, 84% recorded once. Material for sequencing was PBMCs. The receptors were sampled from a man in his fifties or sixties in good health and CMV-seronegative.

The chain uses TRBV4-2 and TRBJ1-6; D may be TRBD1 (6 bases). V was cut by 4 bases and J by 6 bases, with 16 bases left in between. The CDR3 length is 16 residues. CDR1 LGHNA and CDR2 YNFKEQ come from the germline V gene. CDR3 nucleotide sequence: TGTGCCAGCAGCCCTCCCGACCGGGACATTAATTCACCCCTCCACTTT. Its protein product is CASSPPDRDINSPLHF.

The rearrangement joins TRBV23-1 to TRBJ1-1; possibly TRBD1 for D (5 bases). TRBV23-1 is treated as an ORF (open reading frame) with a function not yet certain. With 2 bases removed from V and 4 bases from J, the gap between germline ends came to 14 bases. The CDR3 consists of 15 residues. CDR3: CASSQGAGSVTEAFF. Here the CDR3 DNA reads TGCGCCAGCAGTCAAGGCGCAGGGTCGGTCACTGAAGCTTTCTTT.

The chain recombines TRBV19 with TRBJ1-2; tentatively, D is TRBD1 (6 bases). The germline V gene has CDR1 LNHDA and CDR2 SQIVND (reference sequence). This CDR3 is 14 amino acids long. Trimming pared 5 bases from V and 7 bases from J, leaving 17 bases between. The CDR3 coding sequence is TGTGCCAGTAGTGTTAGACGGACAGAAGCTGGCTACACCTTC. It encodes CASSVRRTEAGYTF.

The J gene is TRBJ1-6, the V gene TRBV13; the D is unclear. V lost 2 bases to trimming and J lost 8 bases, with 4 bases between them. The CDR3 is 12 residues long. Per the germline V gene, CDR1 is PRHDT and CDR2 is FYEKMQ (reference sequence). The CDR3 protein is CASSLYYSPLHF. The CDR3 DNA reads TGTGCCAGCAGCTTATATTATTCACCCCTCCACTTT.

The rearrangement uses TRBV25-1 and TRBJ2-2, with a possible D match to TRBD1 (6 bases). Germline V gene sequence: CDR1 MGHDK, CDR2 SYGVNS. V lost 6 bases, J lost 5 bases, and 25 bases lay in between. The CDR3 is 18 amino acids. The CDR3 nucleotides are TGTGCCAGCAGACAACAGGGAAGAGAACTGGACGGGACCGGGGAGCTGTTTTTT. Translating it yields CASRQQGRELDGTGELFF.

This clone was found once. The V and J genes are TRBV27 and TRBJ2-5; the match to TRBD2 covers 9 bases. V lost 3 bases to trimming and J lost 2 bases; unmatched junction nucleotides: 4. CDR3 length: 15 residues. Germline CDR1 is MNHEY and CDR2 is SMNVEV (reference sequence). Written as DNA, the CDR3 is TGTGCCAGCAGTTTCCTTAGCGGGAGACAAGAGACCCAGTACTTC. Its protein is CASSFLSGRQETQYF.

This rearrangement joins TRBV7-9 to TRBJ2-5; perhaps TRBD2 as D (5 bases). Germline-derived CDR1 and CDR2 are SEHNR and FQNEAQ (reference sequence). The CDR3 contains 14 residues. Trimming stripped 2 bases from V and 5 bases from J, with 12 bases between. The CDR3 sequence: CASSLLEGRETQYF. CDR3 bases: TGTGCCAGCAGCTTACTTGAGGGCCGGGAGACCCAGTACTTC.

This clone has only one observation. The J gene is TRBJ2-7, the V gene TRBV14, with 7 bases matching TRBD1. Trimming cost V 1 base and J 2 bases; bases outside gene matches: 5. Per germline, CDR1 SGHDN and CDR2 FVKESK. The CDR3 totals 15 residues. The CDR3, as DNA: TGTGCCAGCAGCCAAGGAGGGACAGTCGCCTACGAGCAGTACTTC. This translates into CASSQGGTVAYEQYF.

The genes are TRBV18 and TRBJ1-1, with D unresolved. With 5 bases removed from V and 5 bases from J, the gap between germline ends came to 6 bases. In germline, CDR1 is KGHSH, CDR2 LQKENI. The CDR3 contains 11 residues. CDR3 amino acids: CASSSQTEAFF. The CDR3 DNA sequence: TGTGCCAGCTCATCGCAGACTGAAGCTTTCTTT.

The rearrangement links TRBV18 to TRBJ2-6; maybe TRBD1 (6 bases). The CDR3 length is 16 residues. The V gene's germline CDR1 is KGHSH and CDR2 LQKENI. V lost 0 bases to trimming and J lost 4 bases, with 10 bases between them. In nucleotides, the CDR3 is TGTGCCAGCTCACCACCCGGGACACCAGGGGCCAACGTCCTGACTTTC. Protein sequence: CASSPPGTPGANVLTF.

The V and J genes are TRBV4-2 and TRBJ2-2; TRBD1 aligns across 8 bases. This CDR3 is built from 16 residues. CDR1 LGHNA and CDR2 YNFKEQ come from the germline V gene. V was clipped by 2 bases and J by 6 bases; unmatched bases: 8. CDR3 sequence reads: CASSQPGQAIPGELFF. CDR3 DNA: TGTGCCAGCAGCCAACCGGGACAGGCGATCCCCGGGGAGCTGTTTTTT.